The source of this TCR beta chain is a study of shared T cell receptors in the human thymus. CDR3 length: 14 residues. Trimming cost V 5 bases and J 6 bases, with 17 bases left between them. The V gene's germline CDR1 is SEHNR and CDR2 FQNEAQ (reference sequence). The protocol was immunoSEQ multiplex PCR, while the TCRdb copy is restricted to in-frame clones and leaves out a portion. Among fewer than 700,000 clones, 88% were seen once, and the ten largest hold about 0.01%. These data also formed part of another study, on human thymus T cells.

Sequencing was done on a sample of thymocytes. This TCR came from a boy in the first two years of life with a congenital heart defect. The chain employs TRBV7-9 and TRBJ2-7, with D possibly being TRBD2 (7 bases). CDR3 protein: CASSEGGGPVEQYF. The CDR3 nucleotides read TGTGCCAGCAGCGAGGGGGGAGGGCCGGTCGAGCAGTACTTC.